This T cell receptor (beta chain) was sequenced during a study of CD8+ T cells in alopecia areata. Treatment noted: oral pan-JAK inhibitor, 5-10 mg twice daily. Extracted from the samples, RNA was reverse transcribed into cDNA to serve as the sequencing template. Generated by immunoSEQ multiplex PCR, the TCRdb table keeps only in-frame clones and is missing some. The sample has around 300,000 clones; 60% are singletons. Germline V CDR1 and CDR2: GTSNPN, SVGIG (reference sequence). The CDR3 totals 14 residues. V was pared by 3 bases and J by 5 bases, with 6 bases of the junction left unmatched. The sequencing here drew on CD4+ T cells sorted from blood, taken around week 54, from a patient treated with tofacitinib. The chain links TRBV30 to TRBJ1-2; 10 bases match TRBD1. The clonotype originates from a human donor with alopecia areata. This chain's CDR3 is CAWSDRDRGYGYTF. The CDR3 DNA follows: TGTGCCTGGAGCGACAGGGACAGGGGTTATGGCTACACCTTC.